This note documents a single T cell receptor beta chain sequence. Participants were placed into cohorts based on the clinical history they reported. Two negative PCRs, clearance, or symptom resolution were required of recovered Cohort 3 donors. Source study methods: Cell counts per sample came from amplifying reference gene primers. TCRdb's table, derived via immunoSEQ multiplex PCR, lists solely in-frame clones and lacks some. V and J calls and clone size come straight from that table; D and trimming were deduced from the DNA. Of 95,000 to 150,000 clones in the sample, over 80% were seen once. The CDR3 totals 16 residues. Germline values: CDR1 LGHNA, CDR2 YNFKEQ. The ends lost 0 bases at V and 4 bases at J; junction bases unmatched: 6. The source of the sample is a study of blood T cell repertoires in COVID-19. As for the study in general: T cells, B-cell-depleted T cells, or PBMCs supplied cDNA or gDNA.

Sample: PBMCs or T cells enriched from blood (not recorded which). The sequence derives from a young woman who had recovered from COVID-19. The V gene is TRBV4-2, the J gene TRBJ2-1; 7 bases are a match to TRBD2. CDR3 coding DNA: TGTGCCAGCAGCCAAGATACCTCCGGGGGGTACAATGAGCAGTTCTTC. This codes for CASSQDTSGGYNEQFF.